This entry lists 27 T cell receptor beta chains sequenced from one sample in a study of T-cell reconstitution after alpha-beta-depleted transplantation in children. Unique molecular identifiers tagged the TCRbeta library. TCRdb reanalysed the PCR reads using MiXCR and keeps one entry per CDR3 protein. The sample includes some 350,000 distinct CDR3 sequences, under 20% of them seen just once. The sample here was PBMCs, mostly from graft donor cells, taken 360 days after TCRalphabeta/CD19-depleted stem cell transplant. The receptors derive from a male patient between 2 and 10 years old who had a stem cell transplant for acute lymphoblastic leukemia, so the T cells may come from the graft donor.

This clonotype has just a few counts. The gene calls are TRBV9 and TRBJ2-3, with TRBD1 matching over 7 bases. The CDR3 is 15 residues long. Per germline, CDR1 SGDLS and CDR2 YYNGEE. After removal of 1 base from V and 6 bases from J, the junction contained 8 bases not matched to a gene. CDR3 amino acids: CASSVREQGFDTQYF. The CDR3 DNA follows: TGTGCCAGCAGCGTACGAGAACAGGGGTTCGATACGCAGTATTTT.

Only a few counts were recorded for this clonotype. The V and J genes are TRBV11-1 and TRBJ1-1; 7 bases map to TRBD1. Germline V gene lookup returns CDR1 SGHAT and CDR2 FQDESV (reference sequence). V gave up 0 bases and J gave up 0 bases; unmatched junction bases: 13. The CDR3 is made up of 19 amino acids. The CDR3 DNA reads as TGTGCCAGCAGCTTAGCCGAAATTCGGACAGGACAGCTGAACACTGAAGCTTTCTTT. Encoded protein: CASSLAEIRTGQLNTEAFF.

CDR3 region: CASSGSRDRSYEQYF. The DNA of the CDR3 is TGTGCCAGCAGCGGCAGTAGGGACCGCTCCTACGAGCAGTACTTC. The J gene is TRBJ2-7, the V gene TRBV7-8; D could derive from TRBD1 or TRBD2 (5 bases each). Trimming took 5 bases from V and 0 from J, leaving 14 bases between them. The CDR3 runs to 15 residues. Germline V gene lookup returns CDR1 SGHVS and CDR2 FQNEAQ. Full variable domain (remainder filled in from reference TRBV7-8 and TRBJ2-7): GAGVSQSPRYKVAKRGQDVALRCDPISGHVSLFWYQQALGQGPEFLTYFQNEAQLDKSGLPSDRFFAERPEGSVSTLKIQRTQQEDSAVYLCASSGSRDRSYEQYFGPGTRLTVT.

This clonotype was observed a handful of times. This chain joins TRBV29-1 and TRBJ2-1; D gene ambiguous. The CDR3 covers 13 residues. CDR1 and CDR2 from the germline V gene are SQVTM and ANQGSEA. The germline V and J ends were trimmed by 7 bases and 0 bases, with 10 bases remaining between them. The CDR3 coding sequence is TGCAGCGCTGCGGATGGCTCCTACAATGAGCAGTTCTTC. It encodes CSAADGSYNEQFF.

The chain uses TRBV5-1 and TRBJ2-5; 9 nucleotides match TRBD1. V was clipped by 3 bases and J by 1 base; unmatched bases: 7. The CDR3 has 16 residues. Looked up from germline, CDR1 is SGHRS and CDR2 is YFSETQ. Here the CDR3 reads CASSWPTGGSQETQYF. The CDR3, as DNA: TGCGCCAGCAGCTGGCCGACAGGGGGGTCCCAAGAGACCCAGTACTTC.

The chain couples TRBV4-2 to TRBJ2-3, with 7 bases matching TRBD2. This CDR3 is 20 amino acids long. V lost 1 base and J lost 3; bases outside the gene matches: 19. CDR1 is LGHNA and CDR2 is YNFKEQ in the germline V gene. CDR3 nucleotides: TGTGCCAGCAGCCAAGTAGGCCCGGGAGTTTCTAGCGGCAAGACAGATACGCAGTATTTT. It is translated as CASSQVGPGVSSGKTDTQYF.

In its sample, this clonotype was seen a few times. The chain has TRBV4-2 and TRBJ2-1, with TRBD2 matching 9 bases. V lost 1 base, J lost 5 bases, and 6 bases stayed unmatched. This CDR3 has 16 amino acids. The germline V gene encodes CDR1 LGHNA and CDR2 YNFKEQ. The CDR3 region is CASSQGAGGRDNEQFF. The CDR3 coding sequence is TGTGCCAGCAGCCAAGGAGCGGGAGGCCGGGACAATGAGCAGTTCTTC.

This clonotype has only one observation. The rearrangement uses TRBV7-2 and TRBJ2-5, with 10 bases that match TRBD1. Germline values: CDR1 SGHTA, CDR2 FQGNSA. V lost 4 bases and J lost 5; bases outside the gene matches: 4. The CDR3 extends over 14 amino acids. CDR3 in DNA: TGTGCCAGCAGCTGGGACAGGGGCGCGGAGACCCAGTACTTC. It specifies CASSWDRGAETQYF.

This rearrangement joins TRBV29-1 to TRBJ2-2, with D maybe TRBD2 (6 bases). V dropped 7 bases and J dropped 5 bases, with 14 bases sitting between them. Germline CDR1 and CDR2: SQVTM and ANQGSEA. CDR3 length equals 13 residues. CDR3 in amino acids: CSARGWRTGELFF. As DNA, the CDR3 is TGCAGCGCCCGGGGGTGGCGAACCGGGGAGCTGTTTTTT.

The V gene is TRBV10-3, the J gene TRBJ2-4, with 9 bases fitting TRBD1. The germline gives CDR1 ENHRY, CDR2 SYGVKD. The V gene end was trimmed by 6 bases and the J gene end by 0 bases; junction bases not matched to a gene: 6. This CDR3 spans 16 amino acids. DNA of the CDR3: TGTGCCATCAGCGGACAGGGGCGCGGAGCCAAAAACATTCAGTACTTC. Amino acid sequence: CAISGQGRGAKNIQYF.

This clonotype was recorded many times. The chain carries TRBV24-1 and TRBJ2-7; no definite D call. Per the germline V gene, CDR1 is KGHDR and CDR2 is SFDVKD. CDR3 length: 13 residues. Deletions cut 5 bases from V and 2 bases from J, with 9 bases between. CDR3: CATSADGTYEQYF. The CDR3 DNA sequence: TGTGCCACCAGTGCGGACGGTACCTACGAGCAGTACTTC.

The V call is TRBV7-8, the J call TRBJ2-2, with unresolved D. Germline V CDR1 and CDR2: SGHVS, FQNEAQ. Trimming pared 5 bases from V and 3 bases from J, leaving 13 bases between. CDR3 length: 15 residues. The CDR3 bases are TGTGCCAGCAGCCCAGAGCCCATAGACACCGGGGAGCTGTTTTTT. The encoded protein is CASSPEPIDTGELFF.

This clonotype was counted ten times or more. The V and J genes are TRBV3-1 and TRBJ2-7; D possibly matches TRBD1 or TRBD2 (6 bases each). CDR1 is LGHDT and CDR2 is YNNKEL in the germline V gene (reference sequence). V was shortened by 4 bases and J by 6 bases, with 16 bases between the two germline ends. The CDR3 contains 14 residues. The CDR3 nucleotides are TGTGCCAGCAGCCTGGGCAGGGGAGGTTCCGAGCAGTACTTC. This codes for CASSLGRGGSEQYF.

The rearrangement links TRBV7-9 to TRBJ2-3; D call uncertain. The CDR3 extends over 17 amino acids. The V gene lost 7 bases and the J gene lost 0 bases, with 20 bases spanning the gap. CDR1 SEHNR and CDR2 FQNEAQ come from the germline V gene (reference sequence). The DNA of the CDR3 is TGTGCCAGCAACCCACCGGCACCCTCTACTAGCACAGATACGCAGTATTTT. Translation: CASNPPAPSTSTDTQYF. Based on the CDR3 plus reference TRBV7-9 and TRBJ2-3, the full variable domain is DTGVSQNPRHKITKRGQNVTFRCDPISEHNRLYWYRQTLGQGPEFLTYFQNEAQLEKSRLLSDRFSAERPKGSFSTLEIQRTEQGDSAMYLCASNPPAPSTSTDTQYFGPGTRLTVL.

This clonotype was seen many times. J is TRBJ2-3 and V is TRBV4-3, with no clear D. The V end was cut by 11 bases, the J end by 0 bases, with 12 bases between. This CDR3 spans 13 amino acids. Per the germline V gene, CDR1 is LGHNA and CDR2 is YSLEER. DNA for the CDR3: TGCGCCGGTCGTGAGGTTAGCACAGATACGCAGTATTTT. The encoded protein is CAGREVSTDTQYF.

The rearrangement joins TRBV29-1 to TRBJ1-5; D is unresolved. The CDR3 runs to 12 residues. Germline V gene sequence: CDR1 SQVTM, CDR2 ANQGSEA. With 4 bases removed from V and 0 bases from J, the gap between germline ends came to 4 bases. Here the CDR3 reads CSVGGSNQPQHF. The CDR3 DNA reads TGCAGCGTTGGCGGTAGCAATCAGCCCCAGCATTTT.

The chain has TRBV14 and TRBJ2-3; D is ambiguous. CDR1 and CDR2 from the germline V gene are SGHDN and FVKESK. The length of the CDR3 is 17 residues. The V end was cut by 0 bases, the J end by 1 base, with 14 bases between. In DNA, the CDR3 is TGTGCCAGCAGCCAAGATTATCCGGGTCTCGGCACAGATACGCAGTATTTT. It codes for CASSQDYPGLGTDTQYF.

This clonotype was seen a handful of times. The V call is TRBV12-3 or TRBV12-4, the J call TRBJ1-6; 8 nucleotides agree with TRBD1. This CDR3 is 16 amino acids long. With 5 bases clipped from V and 7 bases from J, the junction kept 10 bases outside the gene matches. CDR3 DNA sequence: TGTGCCAGCAGTCTCGGCCAGGGGGCGAACAATTCACCCCTCCACTTT. Translated, it gives CASSLGQGANNSPLHF.

This chain uses TRBV5-1 with TRBJ1-2; no reliable D call. The germline CDR1 and CDR2 sequences are SGHRS and YFSETQ. This CDR3 spans 13 amino acids. Trimming pared 3 bases from V and 2 bases from J, leaving 8 bases between. This CDR3 reads CASSWEKNYGYTF. Here the CDR3 DNA reads TGCGCCAGCAGCTGGGAAAAAAACTATGGCTACACCTTC.

In this sample, this clonotype turned up a few times. The chain is built from TRBV16 and TRBJ1-5; D is ambiguous. Germline V gives CDR1 KGHSY, CDR2 FQNENV. V lost 4 bases, J lost 0 bases, and 28 bases lay in between. The CDR3 contains 21 residues. CDR3 DNA: TGTGCCAGCAGCCCAACCGCCAAAATCCAAGTTAGACCGATTAGCAATCAGCCCCAGCATTTT. This encodes CASSPTAKIQVRPISNQPQHF.

This chain joins TRBV2 and TRBJ2-5; the D is unclear. The CDR3 is 12 residues long. V gave up 3 bases and J gave up 3 bases, with 5 bases separating them. Germline CDR1 SNHLY, CDR2 FYNNEI. The CDR3 here is CASSEGEETQYF. Written as DNA, the CDR3 is TGTGCCAGCAGTGAGGGTGAAGAGACCCAGTACTTC.

The CDR3 protein is CAISEQGPRAQKETQYF. The CDR3 region has the DNA TGTGCCATCAGTGAGCAGGGCCCAAGAGCCCAAAAAGAGACCCAGTACTTC. The chain links TRBV10-3 to TRBJ2-5; D is possibly TRBD1 (5 bases). Germline loops: CDR1 ENHRY, CDR2 SYGVKD. V was trimmed by 2 bases and J by 3 bases, leaving 19 bases between them. The CDR3 contains 17 residues.

The rearrangement joins TRBV20-1 to TRBJ1-1; 9 bases match TRBD1. Germline assignment: CDR1 DFQATT and CDR2 SNEGSKA (reference sequence). J gave up 4 bases and V 1 base, and 7 bases lay outside the gene matches. CDR3 length: 15 amino acids. This chain's CDR3 is CSARVRTGGVTEAFF. The CDR3 DNA reads TGCAGTGCTAGAGTACGTACAGGGGGCGTCACTGAAGCTTTCTTT.

This sequence joins TRBV11-3 and TRBJ2-1; no reliable D call. CDR1 is SGHNT and CDR2 is YENEEA in the germline V gene. The V gene lost 1 base and the J gene lost 6 bases, with 4 bases spanning the gap. The CDR3 consists of 12 residues. CDR3 DNA sequence: TGTGCCAGCAGCTTAGGTATCAATGAGCAGTTCTTC. Translating gives CASSLGINEQFF. The whole variable domain, filled in from reference TRBV11-3 and TRBJ2-1, reads EAGVVQSPRYKIIEKKQPVAFWCNPISGHNTLYWYLQNLGQGPELLIRYENEEAVDDSQLPKDRFSAERLKGVDSTLKIQPAELGDSAVYLCASSLGINEQFFGPGTRLTVL.

The chain is built from TRBV15 and TRBJ2-2, with a tentative D call TRBD1 (5 bases). Looked up from germline, CDR1 is LNHNV and CDR2 is YYDKDF (reference sequence). This CDR3 has 19 residues. Trimming took 1 base from V and 2 from J, leaving 20 bases between them. Written as DNA, the CDR3 is TGTGCCACCAGCAGAGGACAGAAGGGGTACCCTCCAAACACCGGGGAGCTGTTTTTT. Protein: CATSRGQKGYPPNTGELFF.

This clonotype was detected only a few times. This chain connects TRBV5-1 to TRBJ2-5; no clear D. CDR1 is SGHRS and CDR2 is YFSETQ in the germline V gene. V was clipped by 0 bases and J by 1 base, with 10 bases between them. The CDR3 sequence is 15 residues long. The CDR3, as DNA: TGCGCCAGCAGCTTGGTAGGTCTCCTCCAAGAGACCCAGTACTTC. Its protein product is CASSLVGLLQETQYF.

The count of this clonotype is one. V gene TRBV4-3 combines with J gene TRBJ2-3, with D unclear. The CDR3 runs to 13 residues. Germline CDR1 LGHNA, CDR2 YSLEER. Trimming took off 0 bases at V and 10 bases at J, with 11 bases between the two ends. The CDR3 region is CASSQDPRTSQYF. CDR3 coding DNA: TGCGCCAGCAGCCAAGATCCCAGAACTTCGCAGTATTTT.